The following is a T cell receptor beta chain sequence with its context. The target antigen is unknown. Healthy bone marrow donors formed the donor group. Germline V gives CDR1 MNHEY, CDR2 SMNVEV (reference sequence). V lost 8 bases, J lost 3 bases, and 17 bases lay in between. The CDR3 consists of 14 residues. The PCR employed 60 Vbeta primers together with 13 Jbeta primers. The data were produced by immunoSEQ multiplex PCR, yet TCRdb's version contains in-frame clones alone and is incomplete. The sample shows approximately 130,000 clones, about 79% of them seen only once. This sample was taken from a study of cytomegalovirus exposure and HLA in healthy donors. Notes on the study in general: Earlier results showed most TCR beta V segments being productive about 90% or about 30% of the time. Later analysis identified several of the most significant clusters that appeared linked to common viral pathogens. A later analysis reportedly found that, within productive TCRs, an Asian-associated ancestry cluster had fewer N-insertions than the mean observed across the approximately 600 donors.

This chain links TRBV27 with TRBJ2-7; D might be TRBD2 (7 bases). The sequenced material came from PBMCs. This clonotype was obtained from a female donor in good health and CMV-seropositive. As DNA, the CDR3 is TGTGCCAGCGGGAGGGAACAGGGAGACTACGAGCAGTACTTC. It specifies CASGREQGDYEQYF.